This T cell receptor (beta chain) appears in the sequencing data of a study of neurological immune-mediated disorders. Time point: longitudinal time-point 2. This clonotype has ten or more counts. The cDNA was produced through 5'RACE with 10-nucleotide random UMIs. TCRdb processed the 5' RACE reads anew with MiXCR; each CDR3 protein has one entry. This sample carries around 49,000 distinct CDR3 sequences, around 12% of them seen once, and the ten largest clones take roughly 4.3%. The CDR3 contains 14 residues. Germline loops: CDR1 LGHDT, CDR2 YNNKEL (reference sequence). V shed 0 bases, J shed 9 bases, and the junction held 5 bases outside the gene matches.

The TCR comes from a male donor with HTLV-1-associated myelopathy (HAM/TSP). The sequencing sample was made of PBMCs. V usage is TRBV3-1 and J usage is TRBJ2-1, with 7 bases aligning to TRBD2. CDR3 bases: TGTGCCAGCAGCCAAGAAATATGGGAGGGTGAGCAGTTCTTC. Translated: CASSQEIWEGEQFF.